This TCR beta chain was sequenced in a study of T cell changes during pregnancy in multiple sclerosis. Profiling relied on immunoSEQ multiplex PCR, and the TCRdb table lists in-frame clones only, not all of them. The data contain some 38,000 clones, roughly nine tenths of them singletons. CDR1 MDHEN and CDR2 SYDVKM come from the germline V gene. This CDR3 is 13 amino acids long. V lost 6 bases and J lost 4, with 10 bases in between. This TCR was recovered from a female donor in good health, enrolled as a control in a pregnancy study. The chain combines TRBV28 with TRBJ2-1, with TRBD1 as a possible D gene (6 bases). The source material was CD4+ T cells from peripheral blood mononuclear cells, sampled in the third trimester of pregnancy. CDR3 sequence reads: CASSDGQYNEQFF. The CDR3 DNA reads as TGTGCCAGCAGCGACGGACAGTACAATGAGCAGTTCTTC.